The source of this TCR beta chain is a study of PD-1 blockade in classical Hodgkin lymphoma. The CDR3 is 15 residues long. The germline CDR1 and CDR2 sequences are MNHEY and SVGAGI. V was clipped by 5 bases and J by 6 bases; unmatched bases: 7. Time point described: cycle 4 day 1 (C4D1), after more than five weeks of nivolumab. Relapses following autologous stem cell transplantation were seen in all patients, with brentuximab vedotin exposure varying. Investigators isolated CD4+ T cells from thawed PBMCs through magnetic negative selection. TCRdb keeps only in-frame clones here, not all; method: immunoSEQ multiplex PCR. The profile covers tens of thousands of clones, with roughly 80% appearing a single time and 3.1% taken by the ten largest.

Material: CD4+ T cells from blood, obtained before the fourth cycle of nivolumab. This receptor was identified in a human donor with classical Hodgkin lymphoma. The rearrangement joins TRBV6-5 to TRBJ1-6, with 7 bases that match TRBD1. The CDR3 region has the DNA TGTGCCAGCAGTCTCTCCAGGGACAGTAATTCACCCCTCCACTTT. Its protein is CASSLSRDSNSPLHF.